Shown below are 15 T cell receptor beta chains from a single sample sequenced in a study of tumor and adjacent non-tumor tissue in lung cancer. A modified ARM-PCR protocol with three rounds of nested PCR amplified TCRbeta. TCRdb passed the multiplex PCR reads through MiXCR, listing each CDR3 protein once. The profile shows about 110,000 distinct CDR3 sequences, about 80% of them singletons. This sample's RNA came from whole unsorted tissue. Sequenced sample: lung tumor tissue. These receptors were collected from a man between 65 and 79 years old with non-small cell lung cancer.

The chain uses TRBV29-1 and TRBJ2-1; D perhaps matches TRBD2 (6 bases). The CDR3 spans 12 residues. Germline V gene lookup returns CDR1 SQVTM and CDR2 ANQGSEA. V lost 0 bases to trimming and J lost 10 bases, with 10 bases between them. The CDR3 region is CSVEEAGYEQFF. The CDR3, as DNA: TGCAGCGTTGAAGAAGCGGGTTACGAGCAGTTCTTC.

Remarks on this clonotype: At one boundary the junction diverges from the germline segment, which might be a read error. The genes are TRBV4-1 and TRBJ2-5, with 10 bases identical to TRBD2. The CDR3 sequence is 16 residues long. The germline V gene encodes CDR1 MGHRA and CDR2 YSYEKL. The CDR3 region is CASSRSGLANQEIQYF. The CDR3 region has the DNA TGTGCCAGCAGCCGCTCGGGACTAGCGAATCAAGAGATCCAGTACTTC.

On this clonotype itself: The junction and the germline gene differ at one end; a read error may be behind it. This sequence joins TRBV6-5 and TRBJ2-1; TRBD1 is a possible D gene (5 bases). Germline lookup yields CDR1 MNHEY and CDR2 SVGAGI. The length of the CDR3 is 16 residues. The CDR3 bases are TGTGCCAGCAGTTACTGTGTAGGGGATTACTACAATGAGCAGTTATTC. This translates into CASSYCVGDYYNEQLF.

This clonotype was found many times. The V call is TRBV4-1, the J call TRBJ1-1, with D perhaps TRBD1 (5 bases). The CDR3 extends over 13 amino acids. V lost 5 bases to trimming and J lost 4 bases, with 11 bases between them. The germline gives CDR1 MGHRA, CDR2 YSYEKL. The CDR3 protein is CASSTQGGTEAFF. CDR3 sequence (DNA): TGCGCCAGCAGCACCCAGGGTGGCACTGAAGCTTTCTTT.

This clonotype has a handful of counts. V gene TRBV6-6 combines with J gene TRBJ2-1; D perhaps matches TRBD1 (5 bases). The ends were cut back, 11 bases at V and 5 bases at J, with 22 bases in the middle. CDR3 length equals 15 residues. Germline loops: CDR1 MNHNY, CDR2 SVGAGI (reference sequence). CDR3 sequence reads: CAGTKGRVLNNEQFF. CDR3 coding DNA: TGTGCCGGTACCAAGGGCAGGGTTTTAAACAATGAGCAGTTCTTC.

In regard to this clonotype: Just one base apart from a much larger clone, this may be a read error. The rearrangement joins TRBV20-1 to TRBJ1-5; D is perhaps TRBD1 (6 bases). V shed 7 bases and J shed 7 bases, with 23 bases lying between them. The CDR3 runs to 15 residues. Germline loops: CDR1 DFQATT, CDR2 SNEGSKA (reference sequence). The CDR3, as DNA: TGCAGTGTTATCAAAACAGGGTACAGTGGCCAGCCCCAGCATTTT. This translates into CSVIKTGYSGQPQHF.

The CDR3 spells CASNHTRGPRTGEQYF. In DNA, the CDR3 is TGTGCCAGCAACCATACGAGGGGACCGAGAACTGGCGAACAGTACTTC. This rearrangement joins TRBV4-2 to TRBJ2-7, with D perhaps TRBD1 or TRBD2 (5 bases each). The germline V and J ends were trimmed by 7 bases and 10 bases, with 29 bases remaining between them. The V gene's germline CDR1 is LGHNA and CDR2 YNFKEQ. CDR3 length equals 16 residues.

As for this clonotype: One end of the junction varies from germline; a read error may be responsible. The J gene is TRBJ1-2, the V gene TRBV6-5, with a tentative D call TRBD1 (5 bases). The CDR3 extends over 17 amino acids. The V gene's germline CDR1 is MNHEY and CDR2 SVGAGI. CDR3 sequence (DNA): TGTGCCACCAGTTACTTACGGGGTGGGGGAAACAACTACGGCTACACCTTC. It is translated as CATSYLRGGGNNYGYTF.

The chain combines TRBV20-1 with TRBJ1-5, with D unclear. The CDR3 loop spans 16 amino acids. V dropped 0 bases and J dropped 0 bases, with 12 bases sitting between them. The V gene's germline CDR1 is DFQATT and CDR2 SNEGSKA (reference sequence). The CDR3 DNA is TGCAGTGCTAGAGATCTGAGAGACTATAGCAATCAGCCCCAGCATTTT. This encodes CSARDLRDYSNQPQHF.

The V gene is TRBV19, the J gene TRBJ2-1; perhaps D is TRBD1 or TRBD2 (6 bases each). The V gene lost 4 bases and the J gene lost 10 bases, with 26 bases spanning the gap. The germline V gene encodes CDR1 LNHDA and CDR2 SQIVND (reference sequence). This CDR3 spans 17 amino acids. The CDR3 coding sequence is TGTGCCAGTAGTACGTGGGGACTGGGCGATGGGGGCGGCGAGCAGTTCTTC. This sequence encodes CASSTWGLGDGGGEQFF. The full variable domain, rest sourced from reference TRBV19 and TRBJ2-1, is DGGITQSPKYLFRKEGQNVTLSCEQNLNHDAMYWYRQDPGQGLRLIYYSQIVNDFQKGDIAEGYSVSREKKESFPLTVTSAQKNPTAFYLCASSTWGLGDGGGEQFFGPGTRLTVL.

A note on this clonotype: A read error may produce the germline difference seen at one junction end. The chain combines TRBV5-1 with TRBJ2-3; maybe TRBD2 (5 bases). Germline-derived CDR1 and CDR2 are SGHRS and YFSETQ. The CDR3 totals 15 residues. The CDR3 DNA is TGCGCCAGCAGCACAAGCGGTATGAGCACAGATACGCAATATTTT. Translated, it gives CASSTSGMSTDTQYF.

The J gene is TRBJ2-7, the V gene TRBV20-1; D remains ambiguous. CDR3 length: 14 residues. Germline V gene lookup returns CDR1 DFQATT and CDR2 SNEGSKA (reference sequence). Trimming pared 6 bases from V and 7 bases from J, leaving 22 bases between. The CDR3 coding sequence is TGCAGTGCCCCAACGGTCCGGTCGAGCTATGAGCAGTACTTC. This translates into CSAPTVRSSYEQYF.

V is TRBV5-4 and J is TRBJ2-3; 9 bases agree with TRBD2. J lost 13 bases, V lost 4 bases, and 16 bases had no gene match. The germline V gene encodes CDR1 SGHNT and CDR2 YYREEE (reference sequence). The CDR3 is made up of 15 amino acids. CDR3 in DNA: TGTGCCAGCAGCCAAAAAGCGGGAGGACCAGATACAAAGTATTTT. Its translation is CASSQKAGGPDTKYF. Based on the CDR3 plus reference TRBV5-4 and TRBJ2-3, the full variable domain is ETGVTQSPTHLIKTRGQQVTLRCSSQSGHNTVSWYQQALGQGPQFIFQYYREEENGRGNFPPRFSGLQFPNYSSELNVNALELDDSALYLCASSQKAGGPDTKYFGPGTRLTVL.

Points on this clonotype: One end of the junction fails to match germline, which may point to a read error. This chain joins TRBV10-3 and TRBJ2-7; maybe TRBD2 (5 bases). Germline V CDR1 and CDR2: ENHRY, SYGVKD. The CDR3 consists of 12 residues. The CDR3 here is CTIGDRTYEQYF. CDR3 bases: TGTACCATCGGGGATAGGACCTACGAGCAATACTTC.

Comments on this clonotype: This is likely a read error, given that the CDR3 carries no conserved phenylalanine or tryptophan at its end. The chain links TRBV5-1 to TRBJ1-5; 8 bases fit TRBD1. Per the germline V gene, CDR1 is SGHRS and CDR2 is YFSETQ. The CDR3 has 15 amino acids. CDR3 sequence reads: CASSFSGGIDQAQHP. The CDR3 nucleotides are TGCGCCAGCAGCTTTTCAGGGGGCATCGATCAGGCCCAGCATCCT.